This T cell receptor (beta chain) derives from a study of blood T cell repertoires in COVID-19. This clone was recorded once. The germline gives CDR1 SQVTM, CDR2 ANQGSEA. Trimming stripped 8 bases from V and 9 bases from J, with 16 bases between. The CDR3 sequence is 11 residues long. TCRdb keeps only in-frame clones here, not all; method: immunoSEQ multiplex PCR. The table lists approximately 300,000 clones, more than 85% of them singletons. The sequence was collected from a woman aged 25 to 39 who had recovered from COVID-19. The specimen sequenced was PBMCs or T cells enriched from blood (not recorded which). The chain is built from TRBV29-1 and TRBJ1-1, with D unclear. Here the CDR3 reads CSLRRNQKAFF. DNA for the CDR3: TGCAGCCTGCGGCGAAATCAAAAAGCTTTCTTT.